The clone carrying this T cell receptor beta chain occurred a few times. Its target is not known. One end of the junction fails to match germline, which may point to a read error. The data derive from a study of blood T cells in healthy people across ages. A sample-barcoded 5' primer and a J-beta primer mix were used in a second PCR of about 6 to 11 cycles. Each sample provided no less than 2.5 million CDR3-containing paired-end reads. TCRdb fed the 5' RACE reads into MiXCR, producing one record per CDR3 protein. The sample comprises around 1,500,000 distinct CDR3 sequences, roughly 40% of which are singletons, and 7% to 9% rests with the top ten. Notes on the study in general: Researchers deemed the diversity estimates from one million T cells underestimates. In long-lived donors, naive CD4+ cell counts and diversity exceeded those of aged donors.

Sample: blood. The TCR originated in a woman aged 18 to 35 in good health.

The CDR3 DNA sequence: TGTGCTAGCAGCTATCAGTCAGGGTACGAGCAGTACTTC. This sequence encodes CASSYQSGYEQYF. The V call is TRBV7-7, the J call TRBJ2-7; tentatively, D is TRBD1 (5 bases). CDR1 is SSHAT and CDR2 is FNYEAQ in the germline V gene (reference sequence). This CDR3 is built from 13 residues.